This TCR beta chain was observed in a study of shared clonotypes between healthy human individuals. Study-level background: The study used three CD4 naive, three CD4 memory, two CD8 naive and one CD8 memory plate per donor.

Sequencing was performed with immunoSEQ multiplex PCR; in TCRdb, only in-frame clones are kept and a portion is missing. Of about 2.4 million clones listed, under 95% are singletons. Caucasian adults residing in Nashville, Tennessee made up all the donors. J was trimmed by 3 bases and V by 6 bases; bases with no gene match: 9. Germline CDR1 is SNHLY and CDR2 is FYNNEI. This CDR3 contains 15 residues. Sequenced input: naive CD4+ T cells from PBMCs. Subset described: CD45RA+ positively selected. The sequence was obtained from a young man in good health. Some clones in this sample may be carry-over from other donors' samples. The chain carries TRBV2 and TRBJ2-7; 9 nucleotides match TRBD2. The CDR3 is CASRVSSGISYEQYF. The DNA of the CDR3 is TGTGCCAGCAGGGTTTCTAGCGGGATTAGCTACGAGCAGTACTTC.